These 24 T cell receptor beta chains were all obtained from the same sample, sequenced in a study of blood T cell repertoires in COVID-19. Some clones are missing from TCRdb's copy, which holds only in-frame ones; the method was immunoSEQ multiplex PCR. The sample consists of approximately 220,000 clones, approximately 86% of them appearing once. The sequenced sample was PBMCs or T cells enriched from blood (not recorded which). These receptors were collected from a woman between 40 and 50 years old with acute COVID-19.

The chain couples TRBV6-5 to TRBJ2-5, with D perhaps TRBD2 (6 bases). CDR1 MNHEY and CDR2 SVGAGI come from the germline V gene. The CDR3 is 14 amino acids. The V and J ends lost 5 bases and 0 bases respectively, with 10 bases between them. The CDR3 reads CASSHGGNQETQYF. As DNA, the CDR3 is TGTGCCAGCAGTCACGGCGGGAACCAAGAGACCCAGTACTTC.

The chain joins TRBV30 to TRBJ2-1, with D unclear. CDR1 is GTSNPN and CDR2 is SVGIG in the germline V gene (reference sequence). The CDR3 loop spans 15 amino acids. With 4 bases removed from V and 8 bases from J, the gap between germline ends came to 21 bases. CDR3 loop: CAWNIPAKSGDEQFF. CDR3 sequence (DNA): TGTGCCTGGAATATTCCGGCTAAATCAGGCGATGAGCAGTTCTTC.

The V gene is TRBV6-5, the J gene TRBJ2-7; 9 positions match TRBD1. Germline V CDR1 and CDR2: MNHEY, SVGAGI. This CDR3 spans 14 amino acids. The junction had 6 bases not matched to a gene; V was cut back by 5 bases and J by 4 bases. DNA of the CDR3: TGTGCCAGCAGTAGGGACAGGGCCGGTTACGAGCAGTACTTC. It specifies CASSRDRAGYEQYF.

V and J are TRBV11-2 and TRBJ2-3; no clear D gene. V dropped 4 bases and J dropped 6 bases, with 8 bases sitting between them. From germline, CDR1 is SGHAT and CDR2 FQNNGV. The CDR3 consists of 12 residues. DNA for the CDR3: TGTGCCAGCAGCTCCCTTCTGGATACGCAGTATTTT. It codes for CASSSLLDTQYF.

The CDR3 loop reads CATSDPQGGSYEQYF. CDR3 nucleotides: TGTGCCACCAGTGATCCTCAAGGAGGATCCTACGAGCAGTACTTC. The V call is TRBV24-1, the J call TRBJ2-7; possible D gene TRBD2, 5 bases. V lost 3 bases to trimming and J lost 1 base, with 12 bases between them. Germline loops: CDR1 KGHDR, CDR2 SFDVKD. There are 15 residues in the CDR3.

V is TRBV9 and J is TRBJ1-2, with 7 bases aligning to TRBD1. V gave up 2 bases and J gave up 9 bases; unmatched junction bases: 4. The CDR3 covers 12 residues. Germline-derived CDR1 and CDR2 are SGDLS and YYNGEE. The CDR3 nucleotides read TGTGCCAGCAGCGTTCGACAGGGAAGCTACACCTTC. Translating gives CASSVRQGSYTF.

This clone was seen more than once but under ten times. This chain joins TRBV24-1 and TRBJ2-1, with 11 bases identical to TRBD2. The germline CDR1 and CDR2 sequences are KGHDR and SFDVKD. The J segment lost 8 bases and the V segment lost 3 bases, leaving 5 bases of the junction unmatched. The CDR3 totals 15 residues. DNA for the CDR3: TGTGCCACCAGTGATGCCGGGACTAGCGGCGATGAGCAGTTCTTC. Residues: CATSDAGTSGDEQFF.

This chain connects TRBV4-2 to TRBJ1-2, with a possible D match to TRBD1 (6 bases). Trimming pared 0 bases from V and 4 bases from J, leaving 12 bases between. This CDR3 is built from 15 residues. Germline V gene data show CDR1 as LGHNA and CDR2 as YNFKEQ. The CDR3 sequence: CASSQERGSVYGYTF. DNA for the CDR3: TGTGCCAGCAGCCAAGAAAGGGGGTCCGTCTATGGCTACACCTTC.

This clone was counted at least ten times. DNA of the CDR3: TGTGCCTGGAGTGACCCTCCCCGACTAGCGGCTACCTACGAGCAGTACTTC. Translation gives CAWSDPPRLAATYEQYF. The chain links TRBV30 to TRBJ2-7; 9 bases match TRBD2. The germline V gene has CDR1 GTSNPN and CDR2 SVGIG (reference sequence). The CDR3 spans 17 residues. V dropped 1 base and J dropped 2; count of bases not matched to a gene: 12.

The rearrangement joins TRBV18 to TRBJ1-4, with TRBD1 matching over 8 bases. CDR1 is KGHSH and CDR2 is LQKENI in the germline V gene. CDR3 length equals 13 residues. The trim removed 3 bases at V and 7 bases at J, leaving 1 base unmatched. The CDR3 region has the DNA TGTGCCAGCTCACCCGGGACAGGTGAAAAACTGTTTTTT. It specifies CASSPGTGEKLFF.

J is TRBJ2-3 and V is TRBV7-9, with D unclear. The V end was cut by 7 bases, the J end by 1 base, with 6 bases between. The CDR3 sequence is 12 residues long. Germline values: CDR1 SEHNR, CDR2 FQNEAQ (reference sequence). CDR3 nucleotide sequence: TGTGCCAGCATCGGAGGCACAGATACGCAGTATTTT. It is translated as CASIGGTDTQYF.

This rearrangement joins TRBV6-5 to TRBJ1-4; D is uncertain. The V gene lost 2 bases and the J gene lost 8 bases, with 15 bases spanning the gap. This CDR3 spans 15 amino acids. CDR1 and CDR2 from the germline V gene are MNHEY and SVGAGI. The CDR3 is CASSYSGQVQEKLFF. CDR3 nucleotide sequence: TGTGCCAGCAGTTACAGCGGCCAGGTACAGGAAAAACTGTTTTTT.

The rearrangement joins TRBV24-1 to TRBJ2-7; D possibly matches TRBD1 or TRBD2 (9 bases each). Germline loops: CDR1 KGHDR, CDR2 SFDVKD. V lost 0 bases to trimming and J lost 2 bases, with 28 bases between them. The CDR3 totals 21 residues. CDR3 in DNA: TGTGCCACCAGTGATTTGCCGCAGGGACAGGGTAGCGGGAGTGAAACCTACGAGCAGTACTTC. Amino acid sequence: CATSDLPQGQGSGSETYEQYF.

V and J are TRBV15 and TRBJ1-1; TRBD1 matches 7 bases. The CDR3 spans 18 residues. Germline V gene data show CDR1 as LNHNV and CDR2 as YYDKDF (reference sequence). V lost 5 bases, J lost 1 base, and 16 bases stayed unmatched. CDR3 protein: CATSFLTGIPLRNTEAFF. The DNA of the CDR3 is TGTGCCACCAGCTTTTTGACAGGGATTCCCCTTAGGAACACTGAAGCTTTCTTT.

The gene calls are TRBV18 and TRBJ2-7; D is possibly TRBD1 (6 bases). The germline V gene has CDR1 KGHSH and CDR2 LQKENI. The CDR3 has 16 residues. V was trimmed by 6 bases and J by 2 bases, leaving 20 bases between them. This CDR3 is CASSLSTGSLTYEQYF. The CDR3 DNA sequence: TGTGCCAGCTCCCTCAGCACAGGGAGTTTAACCTACGAGCAGTACTTC.

This chain connects TRBV18 to TRBJ2-1; 11 bases are a match to TRBD2. The V gene's germline CDR1 is KGHSH and CDR2 LQKENI. The CDR3 loop spans 16 amino acids. V shed 6 bases and J 7 bases; nucleotides not matched to a gene: 11. The DNA for the CDR3 is TGTGCCAGCTCCCCCCGGGGACTAGCGGTGGGGAATGAGCAGTTCTTC. It encodes CASSPRGLAVGNEQFF.

J is TRBJ2-3 and V is TRBV6-2 or TRBV6-3, with 7 bases lining up with TRBD2. The germline V gene encodes CDR1 MNHEY and CDR2 SVGEGT. V shed 2 bases, J shed 5 bases, and the junction held 10 bases outside the gene matches. CDR3 length equals 16 residues. The CDR3 DNA reads TGTGCCAGCAGTTACCGGGTCGGGAGCGGGGTAGATACGCAGTATTTT. Its protein is CASSYRVGSGVDTQYF.

The chain carries TRBV7-8 and TRBJ2-1, with D perhaps matching TRBD2 (5 bases). This CDR3 contains 12 residues. V lost 4 bases, J lost 12 bases, and 13 bases lay in between. The germline CDR1 and CDR2 sequences are SGHVS and FQNEAQ. The DNA for the CDR3 is TGTGCCAGCAGCTGGGATATAGGAGGGCAGTTCTTC. It is translated as CASSWDIGGQFF.

This chain uses TRBV7-9 with TRBJ2-2; a possible D gene is TRBD1 (5 bases). Germline V CDR1 and CDR2: SEHNR, FQNEAQ (reference sequence). This CDR3 has 13 residues. Trimming pared 2 bases from V and 5 bases from J, leaving 6 bases between. The CDR3 DNA reads TGTGCCAGCAGCTTATCAGGGACCGGGGAGCTGTTTTTT. Translating gives CASSLSGTGELFF.

This chain connects TRBV7-6 to TRBJ2-7; 9 bases align to TRBD2. The germline gives CDR1 SGHVS, CDR2 FNYEAQ. After removal of 3 bases from V and 2 bases from J, the junction contained 2 bases not matched to a gene. The CDR3 length is 14 residues. The CDR3 DNA is TGTGCCAGCAGCTTGAGCGGGGGGACCTACGAGCAGTACTTC. It is translated as CASSLSGGTYEQYF.

CDR3: CASSAGRNEQFF. The DNA for the CDR3 is TGTGCCAGCTCAGCAGGGAGGAATGAGCAGTTCTTC. The genes are TRBV6-6 and TRBJ2-1; TRBD2 is a possible D gene (6 bases). Germline CDR1 is MNHNY and CDR2 is SVGAGI (reference sequence). The V end lost 8 bases, the J end lost 7 bases, and 12 bases lay between the germline ends. CDR3 size: 12 residues.

The chain has TRBV7-6 and TRBJ2-2; weak D call: TRBD2 (5 bases). The CDR3 runs to 17 residues. Trimming took off 0 bases at V and 5 bases at J, with 16 bases between the two ends. Germline values: CDR1 SGHVS, CDR2 FNYEAQ. The CDR3: CASSLAQSYSETGELFF. The CDR3 nucleotides read TGTGCCAGCAGCTTAGCCCAAAGTTATAGCGAGACCGGGGAGCTGTTTTTT. The full variable domain, its missing parts supplied by reference TRBV7-6 and TRBJ2-2, is GAGVSQSPRYKVTKRGQDVALRCDPISGHVSLYWYRQALGQGPEFLTYFNYEAQQDKSGLPNDRFSAERPEGSISTLTIQRTEQRDSAMYRCASSLAQSYSETGELFFGEGSRLTVL.

The chain joins TRBV7-2 to TRBJ2-7; 9 nucleotides agree with TRBD1. The germline V gene has CDR1 SGHTA and CDR2 FQGNSA. Trimming took 4 bases from V and 2 from J; bases not matched to a gene: 3. The CDR3 loop spans 14 amino acids. CDR3 protein: CASSSGTGTYEQYF. The CDR3 bases are TGTGCCAGCAGCTCCGGGACAGGGACCTACGAGCAGTACTTC. The entire variable domain, with the rest obtained from reference TRBV7-2 and TRBJ2-7, is as follows: GAGVSQSPSNKVTEKGKDVELRCDPISGHTALYWYRQSLGQGLEFLIYFQGNSAPDKSGLPSDRFSAERTGGSVSTLTIQRTQQEDSAVYLCASSSGTGTYEQYFGPGTRLTVT.

V is TRBV7-3 and J is TRBJ1-3; tentatively, D is TRBD1 (5 bases). From germline, CDR1 is SGHTA and CDR2 FQGTGA. The CDR3 is 16 amino acids. The V end was cut by 5 bases, the J end by 0 bases, with 14 bases between. CDR3 nucleotides: TGTGCCAGCAGCCAAGGACACGGTCTCTCTGGAAACACCATATATTTT. As protein: CASSQGHGLSGNTIYF.